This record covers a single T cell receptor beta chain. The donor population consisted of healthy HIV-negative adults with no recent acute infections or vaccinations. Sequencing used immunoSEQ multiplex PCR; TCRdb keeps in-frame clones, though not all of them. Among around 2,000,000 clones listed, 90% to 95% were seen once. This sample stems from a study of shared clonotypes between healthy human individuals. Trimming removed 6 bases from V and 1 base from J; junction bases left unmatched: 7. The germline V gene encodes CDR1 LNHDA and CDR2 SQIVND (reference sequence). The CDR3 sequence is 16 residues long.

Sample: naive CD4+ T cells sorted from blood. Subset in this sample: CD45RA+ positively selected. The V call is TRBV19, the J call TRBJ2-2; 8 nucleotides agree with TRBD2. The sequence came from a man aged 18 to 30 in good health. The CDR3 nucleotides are TGTGCCAGTAGAACCCGACTAGCGTTGAACACCGGGGAGCTGTTTTTT. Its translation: CASRTRLALNTGELFF.